The following is a T cell receptor (beta chain) sequence with its context. No antigen is known for it. This sample was included in a study of OX40 agonist ivuxolimab in advanced cancers. Here immunoSEQ multiplex PCR was the method, and the copy in TCRdb shows in-frame clones only, minus some. The sample lists 60,000 to 70,000 clones, roughly 80% occurring once. Study conclusions and caveats: Clonal expansion by week 6 occurred in CD4+ and CD8+ blood T cells (at 0.1 to 3.0 mg/kg). Antigen specificity was not determined for the expanded peripheral T cells.

This CDR3 is 14 amino acids long. The germline V gene has CDR1 LNHDA and CDR2 SQIVND (reference sequence). The J segment lost 0 bases and the V segment lost 6 bases, leaving 2 bases of the junction unmatched. This clonotype was obtained from an adult with an advanced solid tumor such as melanoma, head and neck, liver or kidney cancer. This specimen was CD4+ or CD8+ T cells sorted from blood, taken in a trial of the OX40 agonist ivuxolimab. The V call is TRBV19, the J call TRBJ2-3, with 8 bases fitting TRBD1. In DNA form, the CDR3 reads TGTGCCAGTAGGTGGACAGGGAGCACAGATACGCAGTATTTT. Translated: CASRWTGSTDTQYF.